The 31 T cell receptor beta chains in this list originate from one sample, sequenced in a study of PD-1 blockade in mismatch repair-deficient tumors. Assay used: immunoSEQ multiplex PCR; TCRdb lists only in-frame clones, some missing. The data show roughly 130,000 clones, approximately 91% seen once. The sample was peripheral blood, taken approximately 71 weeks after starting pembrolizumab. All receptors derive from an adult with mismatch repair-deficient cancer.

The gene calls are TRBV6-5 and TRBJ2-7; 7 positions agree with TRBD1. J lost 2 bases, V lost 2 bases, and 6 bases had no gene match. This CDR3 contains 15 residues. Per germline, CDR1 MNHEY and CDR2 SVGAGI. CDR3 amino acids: CASSYTGVGTYEQYF. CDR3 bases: TGTGCCAGCAGTTACACAGGGGTAGGGACCTACGAGCAGTACTTC.

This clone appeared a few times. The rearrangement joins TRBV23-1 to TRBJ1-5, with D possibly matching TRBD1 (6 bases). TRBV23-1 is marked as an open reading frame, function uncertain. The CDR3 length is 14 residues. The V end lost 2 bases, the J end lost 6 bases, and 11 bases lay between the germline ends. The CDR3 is CASSQTTGIQPQHF. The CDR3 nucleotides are TGCGCCAGCAGTCAAACGACAGGTATTCAGCCCCAGCATTTT.

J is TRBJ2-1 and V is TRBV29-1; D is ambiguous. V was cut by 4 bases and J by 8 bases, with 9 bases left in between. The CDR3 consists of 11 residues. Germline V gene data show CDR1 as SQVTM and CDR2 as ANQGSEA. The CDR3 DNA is TGCAGCGTTGTGATTAGGCATGAGCAGTTCTTC. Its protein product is CSVVIRHEQFF.

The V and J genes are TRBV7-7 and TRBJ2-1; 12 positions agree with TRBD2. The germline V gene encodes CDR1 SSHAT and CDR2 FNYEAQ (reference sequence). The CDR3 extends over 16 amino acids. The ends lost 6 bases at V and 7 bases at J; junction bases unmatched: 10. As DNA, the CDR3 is TGTGCCAGCAGATATCGACTAGCGGGAGTGGGGAATGAGCAGTTCTTC. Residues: CASRYRLAGVGNEQFF.

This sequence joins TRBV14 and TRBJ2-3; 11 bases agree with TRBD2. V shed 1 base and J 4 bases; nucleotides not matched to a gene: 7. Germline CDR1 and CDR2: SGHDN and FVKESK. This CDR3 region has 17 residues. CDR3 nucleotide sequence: TGTGCCAGCAGCCAAGTTTCGCTAGCGGGAGGACCAGATACGCAGTATTTT. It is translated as CASSQVSLAGGPDTQYF. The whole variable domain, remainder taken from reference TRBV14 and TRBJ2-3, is EAGVTQFPSHSVIEKGQTVTLRCDPISGHDNLYWYRRVMGKEIKFLLHFVKESKQDESGMPNNRFLAERTGGTYSTLKVQPAELEDSGVYFCASSQVSLAGGPDTQYFGPGTRLTVL.

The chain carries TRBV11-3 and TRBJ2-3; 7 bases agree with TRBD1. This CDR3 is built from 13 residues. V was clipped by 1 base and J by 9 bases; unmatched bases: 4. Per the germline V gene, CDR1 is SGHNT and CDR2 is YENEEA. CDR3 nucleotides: TGTGCCAGCAGCTTAGGACAGGGTGGCACGCAGTATTTT. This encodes CASSLGQGGTQYF.

As DNA, the CDR3 is TGCGCCAGCAGCCAAGAAGGGACAGGGGCCTCTAGCTCCTACAATGAGCAGTTCTTC. It translates to CASSQEGTGASSSYNEQFF. The genes are TRBV4-3 and TRBJ2-1; 10 positions match TRBD1. The germline V gene has CDR1 LGHNA and CDR2 YSLEER. The CDR3 extends over 19 amino acids. After removal of 0 bases from V and 0 bases from J, the junction contained 8 bases not matched to a gene.

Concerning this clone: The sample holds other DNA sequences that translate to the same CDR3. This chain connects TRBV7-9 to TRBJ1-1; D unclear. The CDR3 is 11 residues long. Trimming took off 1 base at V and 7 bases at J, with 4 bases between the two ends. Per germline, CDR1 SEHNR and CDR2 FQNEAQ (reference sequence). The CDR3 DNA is TGTGCCAGCAGCTTAGGCATTGAAGCTTTCTTT. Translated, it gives CASSLGIEAFF.

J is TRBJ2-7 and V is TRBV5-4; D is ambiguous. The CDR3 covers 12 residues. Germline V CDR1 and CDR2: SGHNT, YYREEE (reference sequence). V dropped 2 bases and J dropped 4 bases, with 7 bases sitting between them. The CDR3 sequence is CASSFTGYEQYF. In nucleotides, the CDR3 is TGTGCCAGCAGCTTTACTGGGTACGAGCAGTACTTC.

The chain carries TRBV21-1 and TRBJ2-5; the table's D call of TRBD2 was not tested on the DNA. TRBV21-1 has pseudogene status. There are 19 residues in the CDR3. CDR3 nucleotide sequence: TGTGCCAGCAGCAAAGAGGCCCAGCGGGCGTTCCGCCTCCAAGAGACCCAGTACTTC. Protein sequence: CASSKEAQRAFRLQETQYF.

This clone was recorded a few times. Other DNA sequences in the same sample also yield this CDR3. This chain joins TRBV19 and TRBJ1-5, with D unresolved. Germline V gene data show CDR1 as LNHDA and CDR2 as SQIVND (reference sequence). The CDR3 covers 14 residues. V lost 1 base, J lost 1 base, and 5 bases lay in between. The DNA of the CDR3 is TGTGCCAGTAGTATAGTGGGGAGCAATCAGCCCCAGCATTTT. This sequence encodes CASSIVGSNQPQHF.

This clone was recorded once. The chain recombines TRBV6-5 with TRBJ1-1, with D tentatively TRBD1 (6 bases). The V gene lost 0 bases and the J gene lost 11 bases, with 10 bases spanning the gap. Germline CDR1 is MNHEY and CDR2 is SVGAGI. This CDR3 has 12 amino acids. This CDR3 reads CASSYSTGLAFF. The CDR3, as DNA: TGTGCCAGCAGTTACTCTACAGGGCTCGCTTTCTTT.

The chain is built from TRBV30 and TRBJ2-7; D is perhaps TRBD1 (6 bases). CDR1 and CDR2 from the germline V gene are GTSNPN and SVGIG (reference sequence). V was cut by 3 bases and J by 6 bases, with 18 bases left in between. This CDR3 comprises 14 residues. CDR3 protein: CAWRYRDRRGEQYF. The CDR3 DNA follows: TGTGCCTGGAGGTACCGAGACAGGCGCGGCGAGCAGTACTTC.

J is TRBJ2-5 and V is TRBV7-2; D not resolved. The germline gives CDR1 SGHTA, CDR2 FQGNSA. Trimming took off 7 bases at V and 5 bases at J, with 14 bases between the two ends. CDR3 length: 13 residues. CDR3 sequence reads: CASTLYLRETQYF. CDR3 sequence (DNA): TGTGCCAGCACCCTATACTTGCGGGAGACCCAGTACTTC.

CDR3 loop: CASSLDRTDPTGELFF. In DNA form, the CDR3 reads TGCGCCAGCAGCTTGGACCGGACAGACCCCACCGGGGAGCTGTTTTTT. The chain links TRBV5-1 to TRBJ2-2, with D maybe TRBD1 (6 bases). Trimming removed 0 bases at V and 4 bases at J, with 13 bases between. CDR1 is SGHRS and CDR2 is YFSETQ in the germline V gene. The CDR3 spans 16 residues.

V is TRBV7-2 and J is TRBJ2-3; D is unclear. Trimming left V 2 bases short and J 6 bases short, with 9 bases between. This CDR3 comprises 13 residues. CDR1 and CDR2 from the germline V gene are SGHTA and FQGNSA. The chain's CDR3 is CASSLFRLDTQYF. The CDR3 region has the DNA TGTGCCAGCAGCTTATTCCGGTTGGATACGCAGTATTTT.

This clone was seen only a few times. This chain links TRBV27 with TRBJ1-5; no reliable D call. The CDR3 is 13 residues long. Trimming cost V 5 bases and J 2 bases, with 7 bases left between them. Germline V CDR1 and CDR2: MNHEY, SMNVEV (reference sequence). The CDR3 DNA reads TGTGCCAGCAGTCCGAAGGGCAATCAGCCCCAGCATTTT. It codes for CASSPKGNQPQHF.

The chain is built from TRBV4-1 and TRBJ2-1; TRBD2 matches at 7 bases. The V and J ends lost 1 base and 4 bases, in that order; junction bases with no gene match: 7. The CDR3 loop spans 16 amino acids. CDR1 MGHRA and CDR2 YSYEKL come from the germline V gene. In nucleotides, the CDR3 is TGCGCCAGCAGCCAAGTGGCGGGAGTGTCATACAATGAGCAGTTCTTC. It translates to CASSQVAGVSYNEQFF.

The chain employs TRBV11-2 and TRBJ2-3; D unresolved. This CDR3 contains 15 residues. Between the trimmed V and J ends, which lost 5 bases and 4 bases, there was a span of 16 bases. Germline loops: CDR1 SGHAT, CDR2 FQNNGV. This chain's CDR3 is CASSPELRFSDTQYF. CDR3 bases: TGTGCCAGCAGCCCGGAATTAAGGTTCTCAGATACGCAGTATTTT.

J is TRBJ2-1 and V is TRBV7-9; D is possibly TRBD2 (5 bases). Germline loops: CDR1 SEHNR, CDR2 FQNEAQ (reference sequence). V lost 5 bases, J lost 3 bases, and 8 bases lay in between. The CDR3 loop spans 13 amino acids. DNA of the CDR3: TGTGCCAGCAGCGACCGGGACTACAATGAGCAGTTCTTC. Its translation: CASSDRDYNEQFF.

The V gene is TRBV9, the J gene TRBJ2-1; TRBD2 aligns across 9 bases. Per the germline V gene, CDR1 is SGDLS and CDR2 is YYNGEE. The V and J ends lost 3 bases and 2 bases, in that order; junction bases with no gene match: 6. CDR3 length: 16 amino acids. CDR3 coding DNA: TGTGCCAGCAGCGCCCAGACTAGCGGTACCTACAATGAGCAGTTCTTC. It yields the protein CASSAQTSGTYNEQFF.

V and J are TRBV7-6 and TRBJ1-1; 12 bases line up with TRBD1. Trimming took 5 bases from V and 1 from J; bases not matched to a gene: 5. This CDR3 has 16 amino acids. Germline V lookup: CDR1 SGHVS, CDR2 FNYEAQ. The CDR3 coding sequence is TGTGCCAGCAGCCCCGGGACAGGGGGCAGGAACACTGAAGCTTTCTTT. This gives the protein CASSPGTGGRNTEAFF.

CDR3 in amino acids: CASRPTGGKSSYEQYF. The CDR3 region has the DNA TGCGCCAGCAGACCGACAGGGGGAAAAAGCTCCTACGAGCAGTACTTC. The rearrangement uses TRBV4-1 and TRBJ2-7, with 9 bases identical to TRBD1. V was pared by 6 bases and J by 0 bases, with 9 bases of the junction left unmatched. The CDR3 has 16 residues. Germline V gene data show CDR1 as MGHRA and CDR2 as YSYEKL.

The CDR3 spells CAHRGSQETQYF. In nucleotides, the CDR3 is TGTGCCCATAGAGGGAGCCAAGAGACCCAGTACTTC. The chain employs TRBV28 and TRBJ2-5; TRBD2 might be the D (5 bases). The CDR3 runs 12 residues. Germline V gives CDR1 MDHEN, CDR2 SYDVKM. V gave up 11 bases and J gave up 1 base, with 11 bases separating them.

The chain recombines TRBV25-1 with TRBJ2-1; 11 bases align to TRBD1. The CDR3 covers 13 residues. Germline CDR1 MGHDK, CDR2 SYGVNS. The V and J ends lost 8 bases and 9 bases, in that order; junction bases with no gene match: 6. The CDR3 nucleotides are TGTGCCAGCGGGACAGGGGGTCCCACTGAGCAGTTCTTC. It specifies CASGTGGPTEQFF.

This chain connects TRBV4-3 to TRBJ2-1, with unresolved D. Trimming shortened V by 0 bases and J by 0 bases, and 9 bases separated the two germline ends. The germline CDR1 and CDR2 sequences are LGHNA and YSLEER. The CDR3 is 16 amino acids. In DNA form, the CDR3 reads TGCGCCAGCAGCCAAGATTGGGTCCCCTCCTACAATGAGCAGTTCTTC. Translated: CASSQDWVPSYNEQFF.

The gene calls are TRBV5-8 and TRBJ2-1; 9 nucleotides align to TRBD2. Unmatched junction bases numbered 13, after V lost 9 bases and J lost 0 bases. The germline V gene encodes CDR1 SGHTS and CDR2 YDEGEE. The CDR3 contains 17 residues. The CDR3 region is CATQIAGVKSSYNEQFF. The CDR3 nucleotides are TGTGCCACTCAAATAGCGGGAGTTAAGAGCTCCTACAATGAGCAGTTCTTC.

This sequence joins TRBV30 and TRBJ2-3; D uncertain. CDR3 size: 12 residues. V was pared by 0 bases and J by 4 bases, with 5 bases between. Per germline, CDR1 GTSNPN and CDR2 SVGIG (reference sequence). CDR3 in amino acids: CAWSVSADTQYF. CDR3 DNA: TGTGCCTGGAGTGTAAGCGCAGATACGCAGTATTTT. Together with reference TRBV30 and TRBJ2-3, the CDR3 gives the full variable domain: SQTIHQWPATLVQPVGSPLSLECTVEGTSNPNLYWYRQAAGRGLQLLFYSVGIGQISSEVPQNLSASRPQDRQFILSSKKLLLSDSGFYLCAWSVSADTQYFGPGTRLTVL.

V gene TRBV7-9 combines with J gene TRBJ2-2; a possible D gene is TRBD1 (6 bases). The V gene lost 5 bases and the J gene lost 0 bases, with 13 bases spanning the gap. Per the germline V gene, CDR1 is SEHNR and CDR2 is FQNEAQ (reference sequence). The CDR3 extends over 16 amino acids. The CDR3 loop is CASSRPGTTNTGELFF. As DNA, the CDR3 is TGTGCCAGCAGCCGCCCCGGGACAACGAACACCGGGGAGCTGTTTTTT.

This chain's CDR3 is CASSKVRNYREGNTGELFF. The CDR3, as DNA: TGTGCCAGCAGCAAAGTTAGAAACTACAGGGAGGGTAACACCGGGGAGCTGTTTTTT. The chain has TRBV21-1 and TRBJ2-2; no DNA check was done on the table's D call, TRBD2. TRBV21-1 is an annotated pseudogene. There are 19 residues in the CDR3.

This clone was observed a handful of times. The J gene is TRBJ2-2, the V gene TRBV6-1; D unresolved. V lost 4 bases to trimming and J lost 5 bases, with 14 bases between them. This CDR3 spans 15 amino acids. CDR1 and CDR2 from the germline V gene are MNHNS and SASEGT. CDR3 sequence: CASSGLPITTGELFF. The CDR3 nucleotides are TGTGCCAGCAGTGGTCTACCCATTACGACCGGGGAGCTGTTTTTT.